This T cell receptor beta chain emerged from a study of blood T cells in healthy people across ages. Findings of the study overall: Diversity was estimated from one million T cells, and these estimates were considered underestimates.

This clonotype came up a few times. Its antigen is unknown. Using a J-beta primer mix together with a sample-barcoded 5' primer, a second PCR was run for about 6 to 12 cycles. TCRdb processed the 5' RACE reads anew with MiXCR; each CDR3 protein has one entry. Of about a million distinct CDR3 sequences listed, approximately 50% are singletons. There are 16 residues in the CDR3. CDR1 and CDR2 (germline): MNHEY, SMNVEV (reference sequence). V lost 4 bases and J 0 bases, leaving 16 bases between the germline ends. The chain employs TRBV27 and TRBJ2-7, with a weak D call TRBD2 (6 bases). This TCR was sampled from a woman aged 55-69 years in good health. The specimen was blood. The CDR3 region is CASSSSAGLISYEQYF. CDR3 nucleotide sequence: TGTGCCAGCAGTTCATCAGCGGGCCTTATCTCCTACGAGCAGTACTTC.